The entry that follows covers one T cell receptor (beta chain) sequence. The data originate from a study of cytomegalovirus exposure and HLA in healthy donors. PCR primers comprised 60 Vbeta and 13 Jbeta primers. Using immunoSEQ multiplex PCR, the repertoire was profiled, and TCRdb retains in-frame clones only, with some absent. The table lists 210,000 or so clones, more than 60% of them singletons. The CDR3 is 12 residues long. V was trimmed by 8 bases and J by 0 bases, leaving 8 bases between them. Germline CDR1 is MNHNS and CDR2 is SASEGT. This sequence was found in a woman aged 55-69 years in good health and CMV-seropositive. The chain recombines TRBV6-1 with TRBJ2-7, with D possibly being TRBD2 (6 bases). Sequencing input: PBMCs. The CDR3 loop is CASGTYSYEQYF. The CDR3 DNA reads TGTGCCAGCGGGACTTACTCCTACGAGCAGTACTTC.